Listed here are 7 T cell receptor beta chains from one sample, sequenced in a study of blood T cell repertoires in COVID-19. Sequencing used immunoSEQ multiplex PCR; TCRdb keeps in-frame clones, though not all of them. The sample has hundreds of thousands of clones; 65% to 90% are singletons. Sequenced material: peripheral blood. The receptor set was obtained from a woman between 50 and 59 years old with acute or convalescent COVID-19.

J is TRBJ1-2 and V is TRBV6-5; the D gene is possibly TRBD1 (5 bases). The V end was cut by 8 bases, the J end by 3 bases, with 16 bases between. Germline loops: CDR1 MNHEY, CDR2 SVGAGI. The CDR3 runs to 14 residues. The DNA for the CDR3 is TGTGCCAGCGGCCCGGCAGGGCCAGACTATGGCTACACCTTC. This gives the protein CASGPAGPDYGYTF.

The chain links TRBV3-1 (or the pseudogene TRBV3-2) to TRBJ2-5; TRBD1 aligns across 10 bases. The CDR3 has 19 residues. Germline values: CDR1 LGHDT, CDR2 YNNKEL (reference sequence). The V segment lost 0 bases and the J segment 5 bases; nucleotides outside the gene matches: 15. The DNA of the CDR3 is TGTGCCAGCAGCCAAGATTGGGGGACAGGGGCTAAGAGCAAGGAGACCCAGTACTTC. Its translation is CASSQDWGTGAKSKETQYF.

The genes are TRBV27 and TRBJ2-2; possibly TRBD2 for D (6 bases). V was clipped by 4 bases and J by 2 bases, with 11 bases between them. The CDR3 runs 15 residues. Looked up from germline, CDR1 is MNHEY and CDR2 is SMNVEV (reference sequence). This CDR3 is CASSSGRSNTGELFF. CDR3 DNA sequence: TGTGCCAGCAGTTCGGGGAGGTCCAACACCGGGGAGCTGTTTTTT.

The V and J genes are TRBV19 and TRBJ2-7, with a possible D match to TRBD2 (5 bases). Germline V gives CDR1 LNHDA, CDR2 SQIVND (reference sequence). V lost 5 bases to trimming and J lost 5 bases, with 13 bases between them. The CDR3 has 13 residues. The CDR3 nucleotides read TGTGCCAGTAGTGAGAGAGGGAACCACGAGCAGTACTTC. Protein: CASSERGNHEQYF.

The chain employs TRBV5-4 and TRBJ2-3, with TRBD2 identical over 11 bases. Per the germline V gene, CDR1 is SGHNT and CDR2 is YYREEE (reference sequence). The CDR3 runs 16 residues. Germline trimming cut 4 bases from V and 5 bases from J; bases unmatched to any gene: 9. The CDR3 DNA reads as TGTGCCAGCAGCCCCGAGGCGACTAGCGGGATAGATACGCAGTATTTT. Amino acids: CASSPEATSGIDTQYF.

The chain uses TRBV4-3 and TRBJ1-1; 8 bases align to TRBD1. The V and J ends lost 4 bases and 3 bases, in that order; junction bases with no gene match: 7. The CDR3 spans 15 residues. Germline CDR1 and CDR2: LGHNA and YSLEER. The CDR3 sequence is CASSPYQGAYTEAFF. CDR3 nucleotide sequence: TGCGCCAGCAGCCCCTACCAGGGGGCTTACACTGAAGCTTTCTTT.

This clone was observed once. V is TRBV29-1 and J is TRBJ1-5; no firm D call. Germline-derived CDR1 and CDR2 are SQVTM and ANQGSEA. This CDR3 has 14 residues. V was shortened by 4 bases and J by 2 bases, with 12 bases between the two germline ends. As DNA, the CDR3 is TGCAGCGTTGCTGGAGGGAGTGGCAATCAGCCCCAGCATTTT. As protein: CSVAGGSGNQPQHF.